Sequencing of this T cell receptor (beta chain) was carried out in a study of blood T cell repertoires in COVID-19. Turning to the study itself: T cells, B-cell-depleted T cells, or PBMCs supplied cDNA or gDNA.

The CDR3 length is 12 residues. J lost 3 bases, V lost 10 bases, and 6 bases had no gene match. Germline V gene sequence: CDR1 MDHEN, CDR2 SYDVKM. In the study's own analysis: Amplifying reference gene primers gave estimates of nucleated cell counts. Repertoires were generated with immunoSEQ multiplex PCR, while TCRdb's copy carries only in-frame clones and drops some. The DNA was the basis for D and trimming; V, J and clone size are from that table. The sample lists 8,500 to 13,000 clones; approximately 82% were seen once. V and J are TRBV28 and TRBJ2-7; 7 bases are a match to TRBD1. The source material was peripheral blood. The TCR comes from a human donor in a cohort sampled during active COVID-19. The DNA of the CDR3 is TGTGCCACCAAGGGACAGATCTACGAGCAGTACTTC. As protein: CATKGQIYEQYF. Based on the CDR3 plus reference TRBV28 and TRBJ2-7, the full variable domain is DVKVTQSSRYLVKRTGEKVFLECVQDMDHENMFWYRQDPGLGLRLIYFSYDVKMKEKGDIPEGYSVSREKKERFSLILESASTNQTSMYLCATKGQIYEQYFGPGTRLTVT.